This TCR beta chain originates from a study of Ad26.COV2.S vaccination and SARS-CoV-2 variants. Sequencing was performed with immunoSEQ multiplex PCR; in TCRdb, only in-frame clones are kept and a portion is missing. The sample lists about 440,000 clones, less than 95% occurring once. Remarks on this clone: Its antigen is unknown.

Study conclusions and caveats: With respect to non-spike TCR breadth, vaccine and placebo recipients were similar.

The length of the CDR3 is 14 residues. Germline lookup yields CDR1 SGHTA and CDR2 FQGNSA. V shed 5 bases and J 6 bases; nucleotides not matched to a gene: 7. Treatment: 15 to 20 received Ad26.COV2.S at low or high dose, single or two shots; roughly five received placebo; per-sample allocation not given. Specimen acquisition occurred on day 63 following the initial vaccine or placebo injection. The sequenced sample was peripheral blood, obtained in a trial of Ad26.COV2.S vaccine versus placebo. The chain uses TRBV7-2 and TRBJ1-2; 9 bases are a match to TRBD1. This sequence was found in a person aged 18-65 years who received the Ad26.COV2.S COVID-19 vaccine or a placebo. CDR3 region: CASSPWNRGHGYTF. The CDR3 nucleotides are TGTGCCAGCAGCCCCTGGAACAGGGGGCATGGCTACACCTTC.